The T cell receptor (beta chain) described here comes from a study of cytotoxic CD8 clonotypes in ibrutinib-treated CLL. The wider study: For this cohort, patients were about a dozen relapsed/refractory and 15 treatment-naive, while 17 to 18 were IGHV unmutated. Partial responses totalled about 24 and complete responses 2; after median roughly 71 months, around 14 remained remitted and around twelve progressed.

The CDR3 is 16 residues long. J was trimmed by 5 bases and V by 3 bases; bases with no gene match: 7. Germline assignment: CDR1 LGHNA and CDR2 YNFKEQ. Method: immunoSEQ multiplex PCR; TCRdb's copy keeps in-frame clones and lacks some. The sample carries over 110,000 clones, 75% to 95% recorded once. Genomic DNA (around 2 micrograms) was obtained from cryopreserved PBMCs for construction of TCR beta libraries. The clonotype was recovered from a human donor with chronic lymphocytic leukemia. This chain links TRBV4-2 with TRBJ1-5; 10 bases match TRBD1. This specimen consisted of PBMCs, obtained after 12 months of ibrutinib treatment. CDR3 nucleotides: TGTGCCAGCAGCCAGGCCGGGACAGGGGTGGATCAGCCCCAGCATTTT. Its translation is CASSQAGTGVDQPQHF.